This T cell receptor (beta chain) was identified in a study of OX40 agonist ivuxolimab in advanced cancers. Overall study context: Partial responses, seen in three patients, involved one hepatocellular carcinoma and two cutaneous melanomas.

The germline CDR1 and CDR2 sequences are SGHTA and FQGTGA. With V trimmed by 5 bases and J by 4 bases, 5 bases remained unmatched. The CDR3 runs to 14 residues. Clones were read by immunoSEQ multiplex PCR, and TCRdb kept only the in-frame ones, dropping some. Among about 48,000 clones listed, around 87% were seen once. Study-wide results and caveats: By week 6 at 0.1 to 3.0 mg/kg, blood CD4+ and CD8+ T cells had expanded clonally. Those patients achieving a partial response at 0.1-3.0 mg/kg showed among the lowest clonal expansion.

As concerns this clone: Its antigen is currently unknown.

This sequence joins TRBV7-3 and TRBJ1-1; 9 nucleotides match TRBD1. The clonotype originates from an adult with an advanced solid tumor such as melanoma, head and neck, liver or kidney cancer. This material consisted of CD4+ or CD8+ T cells sorted from blood, taken in a trial of the OX40 agonist ivuxolimab. The CDR3 sequence: CASSKTGGTTEAFF. The DNA for the CDR3 is TGTGCCAGCAGCAAGACAGGGGGGACCACTGAAGCTTTCTTT. Complete variable domain (other parts from reference TRBV7-3 and TRBJ1-1): GAGVSQTPSNKVTEKGKYVELRCDPISGHTALYWYRQSLGQGPEFLIYFQGTGAADDSGLPNDRFFAVRPEGSVSTLKIQRTERGDSAVYLCASSKTGGTTEAFFGQGTRLTVV.